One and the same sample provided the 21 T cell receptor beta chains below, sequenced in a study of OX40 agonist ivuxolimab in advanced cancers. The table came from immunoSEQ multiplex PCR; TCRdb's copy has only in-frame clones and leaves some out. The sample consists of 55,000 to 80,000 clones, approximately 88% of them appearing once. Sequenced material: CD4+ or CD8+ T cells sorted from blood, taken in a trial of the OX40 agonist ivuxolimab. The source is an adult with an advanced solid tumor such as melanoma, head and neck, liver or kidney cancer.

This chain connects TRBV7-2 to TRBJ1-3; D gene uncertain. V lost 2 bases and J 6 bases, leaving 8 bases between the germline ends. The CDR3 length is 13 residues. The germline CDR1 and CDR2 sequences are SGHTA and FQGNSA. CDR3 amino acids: CASSLTPENTIYF. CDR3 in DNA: TGTGCCAGCAGCTTAACACCCGAAAACACCATATATTTT.

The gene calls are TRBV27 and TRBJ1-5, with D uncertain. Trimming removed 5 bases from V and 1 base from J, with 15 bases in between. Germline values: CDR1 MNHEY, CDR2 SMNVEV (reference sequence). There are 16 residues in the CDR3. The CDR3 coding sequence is TGTGCCAGCAGTCCGCGACTTATAAGGAGCAATCAGCCCCAGCATTTT. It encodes CASSPRLIRSNQPQHF.

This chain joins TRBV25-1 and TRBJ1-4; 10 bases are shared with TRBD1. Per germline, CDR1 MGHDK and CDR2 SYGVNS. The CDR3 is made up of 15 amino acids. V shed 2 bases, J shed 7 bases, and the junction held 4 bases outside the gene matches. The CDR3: CASSELDRGGEKLFF. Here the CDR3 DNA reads TGTGCCAGCAGTGAACTGGACAGGGGGGGTGAAAAACTGTTTTTT.

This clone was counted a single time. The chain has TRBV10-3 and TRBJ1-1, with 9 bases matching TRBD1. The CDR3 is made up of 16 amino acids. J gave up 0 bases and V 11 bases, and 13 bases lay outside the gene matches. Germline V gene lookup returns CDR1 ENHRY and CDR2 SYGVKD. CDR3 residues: CASRTTGGGMNTEAFF. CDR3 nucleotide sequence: TGTGCCTCCCGAACGACAGGGGGAGGAATGAACACTGAAGCTTTCTTT.

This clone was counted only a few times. CDR3 nucleotides: TGTGCCAGCCCCCAGCTTCCGCCAACTGTGGGAAGAGGGAATGAGCAGTTCTTC. This encodes CASPQLPPTVGRGNEQFF. The chain carries TRBV5-6 and TRBJ2-1; D perhaps matches TRBD2 (5 bases). The ends were cut back, 7 bases at V and 7 bases at J, with 30 bases in the middle. Germline CDR1 is SGHDT and CDR2 is YYEEEE. This CDR3 region has 18 residues.

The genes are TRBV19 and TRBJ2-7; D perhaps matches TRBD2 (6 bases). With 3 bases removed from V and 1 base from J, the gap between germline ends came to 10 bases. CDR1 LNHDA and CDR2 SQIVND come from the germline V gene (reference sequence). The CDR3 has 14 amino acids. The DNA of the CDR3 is TGTGCCAGTAGTATCCGACGGGAGTCCTACGAGCAGTACTTC. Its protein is CASSIRRESYEQYF.

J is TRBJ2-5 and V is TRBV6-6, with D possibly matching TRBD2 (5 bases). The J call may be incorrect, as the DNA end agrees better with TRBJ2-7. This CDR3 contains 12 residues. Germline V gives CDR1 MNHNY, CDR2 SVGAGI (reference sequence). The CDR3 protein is CASSPRDYEQYF. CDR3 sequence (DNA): TGTGCCAGCAGTCCCCGGGACTACGAGCAGTACTTC.

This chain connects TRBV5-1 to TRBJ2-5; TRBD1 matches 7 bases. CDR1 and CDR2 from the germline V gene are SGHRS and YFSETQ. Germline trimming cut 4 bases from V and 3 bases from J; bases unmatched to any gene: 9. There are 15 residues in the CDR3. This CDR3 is CASSPRQGEEETQYF. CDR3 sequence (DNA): TGCGCCAGCAGCCCAAGACAGGGTGAGGAAGAGACCCAGTACTTC.

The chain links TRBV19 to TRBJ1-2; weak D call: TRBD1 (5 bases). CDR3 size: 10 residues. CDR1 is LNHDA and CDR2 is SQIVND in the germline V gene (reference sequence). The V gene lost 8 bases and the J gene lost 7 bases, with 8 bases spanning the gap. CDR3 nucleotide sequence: TGTGCCAGTCGAGGGGTTGGCTACACCTTC. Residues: CASRGVGYTF.

The CDR3 region has the DNA TGTGCCAGCAGCCGCAGACGTAACTACCGCACAGATACGCAGTATTTT. It translates to CASSRRRNYRTDTQYF. V usage is TRBV14 and J usage is TRBJ2-3; D uncertain. The V end was cut by 4 bases, the J end by 1 base, with 15 bases between. This CDR3 has 16 residues. Germline V gene lookup returns CDR1 SGHDN and CDR2 FVKESK.

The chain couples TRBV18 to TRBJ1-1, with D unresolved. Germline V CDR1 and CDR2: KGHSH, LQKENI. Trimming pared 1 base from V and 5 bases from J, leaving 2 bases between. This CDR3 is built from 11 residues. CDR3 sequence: CASSPLTEAFF. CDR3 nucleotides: TGTGCCAGCTCACCACTTACTGAAGCTTTCTTT.

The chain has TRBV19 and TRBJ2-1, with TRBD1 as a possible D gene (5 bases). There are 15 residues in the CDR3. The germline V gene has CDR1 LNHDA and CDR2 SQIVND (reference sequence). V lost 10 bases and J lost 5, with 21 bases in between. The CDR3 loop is CATTLGLRGHNEQFF. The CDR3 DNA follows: TGTGCCACCACCTTAGGCCTAAGGGGCCACAATGAGCAGTTCTTC.

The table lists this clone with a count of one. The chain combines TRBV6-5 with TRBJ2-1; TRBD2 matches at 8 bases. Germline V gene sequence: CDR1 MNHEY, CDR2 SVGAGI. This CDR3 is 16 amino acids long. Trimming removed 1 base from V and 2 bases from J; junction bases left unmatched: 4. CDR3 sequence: CASSYLLAATYNEQFF. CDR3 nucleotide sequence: TGTGCCAGCAGTTACTTACTAGCGGCTACCTACAATGAGCAGTTCTTC.

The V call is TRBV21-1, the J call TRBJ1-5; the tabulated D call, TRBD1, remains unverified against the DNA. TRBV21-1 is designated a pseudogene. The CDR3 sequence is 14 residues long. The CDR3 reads CASSKHTCNQPQHF. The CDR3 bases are TGTGCCAGCAGCAAACACACGTGCAATCAGCCCCAGCATTTT.

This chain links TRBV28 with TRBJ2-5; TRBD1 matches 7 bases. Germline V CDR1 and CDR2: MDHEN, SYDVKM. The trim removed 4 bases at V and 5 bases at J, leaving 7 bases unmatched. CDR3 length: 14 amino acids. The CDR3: CASSSTTGLETQYF. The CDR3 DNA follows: TGTGCCAGCAGTTCGACGACAGGGCTGGAGACCCAGTACTTC.

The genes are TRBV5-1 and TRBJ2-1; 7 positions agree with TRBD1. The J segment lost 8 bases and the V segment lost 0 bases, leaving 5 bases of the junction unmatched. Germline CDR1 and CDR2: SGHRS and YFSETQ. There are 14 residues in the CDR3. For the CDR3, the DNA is TGCGCCAGCAGCTTGGACAGGGGTTTCGATGAGCAGTTCTTC. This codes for CASSLDRGFDEQFF.

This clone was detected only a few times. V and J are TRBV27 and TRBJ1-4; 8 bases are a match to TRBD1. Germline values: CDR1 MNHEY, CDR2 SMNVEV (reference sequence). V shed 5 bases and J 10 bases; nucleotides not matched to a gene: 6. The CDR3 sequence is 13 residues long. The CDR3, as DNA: TGTGCCAGCAGTGTGACAGGGGTGGGAAAACTGTTTTTT. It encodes CASSVTGVGKLFF.

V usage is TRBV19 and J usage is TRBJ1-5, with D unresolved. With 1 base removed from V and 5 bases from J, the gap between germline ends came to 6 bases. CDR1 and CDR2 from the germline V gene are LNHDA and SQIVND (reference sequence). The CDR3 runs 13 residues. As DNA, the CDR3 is TGTGCCAGTAGTATAGGAGAGCATCAGCCCCAGCATTTT. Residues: CASSIGEHQPQHF.

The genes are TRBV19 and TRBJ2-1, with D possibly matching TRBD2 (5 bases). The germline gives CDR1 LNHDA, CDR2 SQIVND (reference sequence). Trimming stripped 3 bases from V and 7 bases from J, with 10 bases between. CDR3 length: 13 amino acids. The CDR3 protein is CASSIRTGNEQFF. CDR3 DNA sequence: TGTGCCAGTAGTATTCGGACTGGGAATGAGCAGTTCTTC.

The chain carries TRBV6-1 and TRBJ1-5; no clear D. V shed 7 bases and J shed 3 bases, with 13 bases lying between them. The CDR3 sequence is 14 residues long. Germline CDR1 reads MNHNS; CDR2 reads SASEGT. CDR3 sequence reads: CASKEGGNNQPQHF. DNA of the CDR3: TGTGCCAGCAAAGAGGGCGGTAACAATCAGCCCCAGCATTTT.

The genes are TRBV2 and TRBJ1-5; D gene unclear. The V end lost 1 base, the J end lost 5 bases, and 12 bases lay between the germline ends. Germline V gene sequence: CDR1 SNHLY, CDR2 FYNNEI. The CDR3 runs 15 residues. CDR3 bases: TGTGCCAGCAGTGAAGGGGGAGGGTTCGATCAGCCCCAGCATTTT. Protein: CASSEGGGFDQPQHF. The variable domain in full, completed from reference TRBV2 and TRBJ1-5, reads EPEVTQTPSHQVTQMGQEVILRCVPISNHLYFYWYRQILGQKVEFLVSFYNNEISEKSEIFDDQFSVERPDGSNFTLKIRSTKLEDSAMYFCASSEGGGFDQPQHFGDGTRLSIL.